This T cell receptor (beta chain) came from a study of T cells in tuberculosis. Turning to the study itself: This South African cohort compared adolescents with or without latent tuberculosis against adults with active tuberculosis.

The time point is: new active TB diagnosis, blood taken before or within 7 days of starting treatment. Confirmation came from sputum smear and/or culture positivity for M. tuberculosis. Each clinical donor contributed on average roughly 100,000 T cells from unsorted cryopreserved PBMC. Overall study findings and caveats: Using the GMM-specific repertoire gave over 80% accuracy versus approximately 70% with motifs.

Using immunoSEQ multiplex PCR, the repertoire was profiled, and TCRdb retains in-frame clones only, with some absent. The table lists approximately 22,000 clones, about 85% of them singletons, with just under 15% in the top ten. This clone was recorded once. The antigen remains unidentified. This TCR came from an adult with tuberculosis. The sequencing here drew on PBMCs, taken at tuberculosis diagnosis.

The CDR3 spells CASRMGQGAGYTF. Here the CDR3 DNA reads TGTGCCAGCAGGATGGGACAGGGTGCCGGCTACACCTTC. This chain links TRBV27 with TRBJ1-2; 9 positions agree with TRBD1. The V segment lost 6 bases and the J segment 8 bases; nucleotides outside the gene matches: 7. The V gene's germline CDR1 is MNHEY and CDR2 SMNVEV (reference sequence). The CDR3 covers 13 residues.